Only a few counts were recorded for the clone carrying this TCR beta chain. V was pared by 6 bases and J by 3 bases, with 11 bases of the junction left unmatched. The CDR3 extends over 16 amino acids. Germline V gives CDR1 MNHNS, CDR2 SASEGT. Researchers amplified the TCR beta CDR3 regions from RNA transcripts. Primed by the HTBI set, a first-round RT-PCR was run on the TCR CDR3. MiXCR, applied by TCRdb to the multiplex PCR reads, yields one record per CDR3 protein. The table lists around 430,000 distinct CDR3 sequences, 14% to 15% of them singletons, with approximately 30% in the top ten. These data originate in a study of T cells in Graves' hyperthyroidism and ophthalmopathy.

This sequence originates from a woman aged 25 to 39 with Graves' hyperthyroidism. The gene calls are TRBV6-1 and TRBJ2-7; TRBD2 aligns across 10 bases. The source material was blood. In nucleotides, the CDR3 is TGTGCCAGCAGCCGAGAACTAGCGGGATTACTCTACGAGCAGTACTTC. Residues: CASSRELAGLLYEQYF.